This T cell receptor beta chain stems from a study of cytotoxic CD8 clonotypes in ibrutinib-treated CLL. Germline values: CDR1 SGDLS, CDR2 YYNGEE. Trimming left V 8 bases short and J 4 bases short, with 16 bases between. The CDR3 sequence is 15 residues long. Some clones are missing from TCRdb's copy, which holds only in-frame ones; the method was immunoSEQ multiplex PCR. Among roughly 250,000 clones listed, less than 75% were seen once. Regarding this clone: Its antigen is as yet unknown.

Findings of the study overall: In comparison with age-matched healthy donors, baseline clonality was higher and tracked circulating CD8+ T-cell counts. There were few public clonotypes, and on treatment they contracted or stayed stable.

Cryopreserved PBMCs supplied about 1.8 micrograms of genomic DNA for TCR beta libraries. The starting material was PBMCs, obtained after 24 months of ibrutinib treatment. This receptor was obtained from a human donor with chronic lymphocytic leukemia. This rearrangement joins TRBV9 to TRBJ2-6, with D perhaps being TRBD1 or TRBD2 (5 bases each). CDR3 sequence reads: CASRGRGVGANVLTF. Written as DNA, the CDR3 is TGTGCCAGTCGAGGTCGAGGGGTCGGGGCCAACGTCCTGACTTTC. The full variable domain, in which reference TRBV9 and TRBJ2-6 provide the parts outside the CDR3, is DSGVTQTPKHLITATGQRVTLRCSPRSGDLSVYWYQQSLDQGLQFLIQYYNGEERAKGNILERFSAQQFPDLHSELNLSSLELGDSALYFCASRGRGVGANVLTFGAGSRLTVL.